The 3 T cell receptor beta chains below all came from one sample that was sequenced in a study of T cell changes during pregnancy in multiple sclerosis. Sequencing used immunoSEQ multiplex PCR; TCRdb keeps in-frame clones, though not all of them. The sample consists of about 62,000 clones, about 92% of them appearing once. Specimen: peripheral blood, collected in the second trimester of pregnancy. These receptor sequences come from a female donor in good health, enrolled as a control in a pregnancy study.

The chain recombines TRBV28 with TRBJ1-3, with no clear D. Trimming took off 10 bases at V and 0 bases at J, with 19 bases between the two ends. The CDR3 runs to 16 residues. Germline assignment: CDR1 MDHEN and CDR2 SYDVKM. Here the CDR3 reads CATYTPEAGSGNTIYF. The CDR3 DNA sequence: TGTGCCACCTACACCCCCGAGGCGGGCTCTGGAAACACCATATATTTT.

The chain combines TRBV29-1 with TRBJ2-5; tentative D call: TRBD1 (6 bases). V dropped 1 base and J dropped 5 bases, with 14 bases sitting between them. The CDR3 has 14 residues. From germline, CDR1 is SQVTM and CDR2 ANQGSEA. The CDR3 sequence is CSVEAGAGWETQYF. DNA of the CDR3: TGCAGCGTTGAAGCAGGGGCCGGTTGGGAGACCCAGTACTTC.

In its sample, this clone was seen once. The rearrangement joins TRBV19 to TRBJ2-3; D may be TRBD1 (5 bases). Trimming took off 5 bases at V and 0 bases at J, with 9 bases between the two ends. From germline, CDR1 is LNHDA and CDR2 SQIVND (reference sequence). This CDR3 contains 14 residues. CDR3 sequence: CASSVDSSTDTQYF. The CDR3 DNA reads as TGTGCCAGTAGTGTTGACAGTAGCACAGATACGCAGTATTTT.